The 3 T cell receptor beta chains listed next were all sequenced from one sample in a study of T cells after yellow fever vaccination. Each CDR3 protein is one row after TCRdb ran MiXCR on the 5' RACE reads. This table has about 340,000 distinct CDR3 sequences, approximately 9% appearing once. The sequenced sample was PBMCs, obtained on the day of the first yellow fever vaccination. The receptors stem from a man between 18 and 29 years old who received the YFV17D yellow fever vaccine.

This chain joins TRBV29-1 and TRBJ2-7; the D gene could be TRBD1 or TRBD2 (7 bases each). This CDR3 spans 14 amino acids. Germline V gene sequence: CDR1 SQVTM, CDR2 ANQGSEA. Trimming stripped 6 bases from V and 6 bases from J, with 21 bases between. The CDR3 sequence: CSVRGDRALSEQYF. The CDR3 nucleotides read TGCAGCGTCCGGGGGGACAGAGCCCTAAGCGAGCAGTACTTC.

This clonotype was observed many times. The CDR3 DNA follows: TGTGCCAGCAGGCGACAGGGTCTGCAGTGGAATGAGCAGTTCTTC. Residues: CASRRQGLQWNEQFF. V gene TRBV27 combines with J gene TRBJ2-1; 7 nucleotides agree with TRBD1. Trimming cost V 6 bases and J 7 bases; bases outside gene matches: 12. This CDR3 is built from 15 residues. Germline-derived CDR1 and CDR2 are MNHEY and SMNVEV (reference sequence).

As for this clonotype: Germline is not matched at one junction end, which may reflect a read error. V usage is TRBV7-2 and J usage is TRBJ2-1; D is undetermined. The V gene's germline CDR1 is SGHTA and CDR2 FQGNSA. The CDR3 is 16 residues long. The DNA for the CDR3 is TGTGCCAGCAGCCCCACCGAGATCAGCGCCCGAAATGTGCAGTTCTTC. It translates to CASSPTEISARNVQFF.